These 8 T cell receptor beta chains were all obtained from the same sample, sequenced in a study of monozygotic twins with cystic fibrosis. The assay was immunoSEQ multiplex PCR, and TCRdb's table has in-frame clones only and misses some. The table has about 14,000 clones, nearly 99% seen once. What was sequenced was blood. These receptors were taken from a girl aged 2 to 9 with cystic fibrosis.

The V gene is TRBV19, the J gene TRBJ2-1; TRBD2 might be the D (5 bases). Germline lookup yields CDR1 LNHDA and CDR2 SQIVND (reference sequence). V was cut by 6 bases and J by 0 bases, with 15 bases left in between. The CDR3 loop spans 16 amino acids. The DNA for the CDR3 is TGTGCCAGTAGCCTAGGGTGGAGGAGCTCCTACAATGAGCAGTTCTTC. This encodes CASSLGWRSSYNEQFF.

The J gene is TRBJ1-5, the V gene TRBV5-5, with D uncertain. CDR1 is SGHKS and CDR2 is YYEKEE in the germline V gene (reference sequence). Trimming shortened V by 0 bases and J by 0 bases, and 4 bases separated the two germline ends. CDR3 length equals 14 residues. The CDR3 region is CASSLDYSNQPQHF. The CDR3 DNA reads as TGTGCCAGCAGCTTGGATTATAGCAATCAGCCCCAGCATTTT. Filled out from reference TRBV5-5 and TRBJ1-5, the complete variable domain reads DAGVTQSPTHLIKTRGQQVTLRCSPISGHKSVSWYQQVLGQGPQFIFQYYEKEERGRGNFPDRFSARQFPNYSSELNVNALLLGDSALYLCASSLDYSNQPQHFGDGTRLSIL.

CDR3 amino acids: CASLGSREGISGIFYEQFF. Written as DNA, the CDR3 is TGTGCCAGCTTAGGAAGCAGGGAAGGGATTAGCGGGATCTTCTATGAGCAGTTCTTC. The chain carries TRBV2 and TRBJ2-1, with 8 positions matching TRBD2. The CDR3 consists of 19 residues. V trimming: 8 bases; J trimming: 8 bases; junction bases outside the gene matches: 26. Germline V gene lookup returns CDR1 SNHLY and CDR2 FYNNEI.

This chain connects TRBV30 to TRBJ1-2; D ambiguous. The CDR3 length is 10 residues. Trimming took off 5 bases at V and 8 bases at J, with 9 bases between the two ends. Germline lookup yields CDR1 GTSNPN and CDR2 SVGIG (reference sequence). DNA of the CDR3: TGTGCCTGGCTTCGGTTCGGCTACACCTTC. This codes for CAWLRFGYTF.

The J gene is TRBJ1-1, the V gene TRBV4-2; 9 bases are shared with TRBD1. The CDR3 covers 15 residues. Germline V lookup: CDR1 LGHNA, CDR2 YNFKEQ. The J segment lost 1 base and the V segment lost 6 bases, leaving 6 bases of the junction unmatched. The CDR3 region has the DNA TGTGCCAGCAGTGGACAGGGGATTTCGAACACTGAAGCTTTCTTT. Protein sequence: CASSGQGISNTEAFF.

The chain couples TRBV7-2 to TRBJ2-7; maybe TRBD2 (5 bases). Germline V gene lookup returns CDR1 SGHTA and CDR2 FQGNSA. Trimming pared 8 bases from V and 5 bases from J, leaving 16 bases between. CDR3 size: 13 residues. The CDR3 loop is CASENGDLDEQYF. For the CDR3, the DNA is TGTGCCAGCGAAAACGGGGATCTCGACGAGCAGTACTTC.

The chain carries TRBV21-1 and TRBJ1-3. TRBV21-1 is noted as a pseudogene. This CDR3 contains 15 residues. As DNA, the CDR3 is TGTGCCAGCAGCGCATGCCGGGCCCCCCCTGGCACCATATATTTT. The encoded protein is CASSACRAPPGTIYF.

V is TRBV25-1 and J is TRBJ2-1, with 16 bases lining up with TRBD2. V shed 4 bases and J 7 bases; nucleotides not matched to a gene: 4. Looked up from germline, CDR1 is MGHDK and CDR2 is SYGVNS. The CDR3 consists of 16 residues. The CDR3 loop is CASSVAGLAGGNEQFF. Written as DNA, the CDR3 is TGTGCCAGCAGTGTCGCGGGACTAGCGGGAGGGAATGAGCAGTTCTTC.